The source of this T cell receptor beta chain is a study of post-analysis software for immune sequencing data. Overall study: Relapsing-remitting, secondary progressive and progressive-relapsing multiple sclerosis were all included among the disease courses. Study-wide results and limits: People with multiple sclerosis had a significantly lower normalized Chao1 diversity than controls did. Comparison of patients with controls showed about 5 TRBV segments more frequent in patients, TRBV5-6, TRBV5-1 and TRBV20-1 among them. Samples from one preparation batch, clustered by F measure, grouped strongly together.

The CDR3 length is 20 residues. Germline V gene sequence: CDR1 SGHRS, CDR2 YFSETQ. After removal of 3 bases from V and 5 bases from J, the junction contained 18 bases not matched to a gene. cDNA libraries of TCR beta carried unique molecular identifiers. Yield was some 500,000 cDNA molecules from approximately 0.91 to 9.4 million T cells. Via MiXCR, TCRdb re-called the PCR reads, giving one row per CDR3 protein. The sample has about 820,000 distinct CDR3 sequences; approximately 57% are singletons. The sample holds one count of this clonotype. Its matching antigen is unknown. The genes are TRBV5-1 and TRBJ2-5; 14 bases line up with TRBD2. This TCR was sampled from a girl aged 10 to 17 with multiple sclerosis. The sequencing input was blood. Here the CDR3 DNA reads TGCGCCAGCAGCTCGAGGGGTTCCGCGGGGACTAGCGGGAGTACTGAGACCCAGTACTTC. Residues: CASSSRGSAGTSGSTETQYF.